This TCR beta chain was sequenced during a study of cytomegalovirus exposure and HLA in healthy donors (dated by TCRdb to about 2017). Background on the whole study: According to an earlier analysis of a few hundred of the donors, some 180 million T cells yielded some 110 million unique TCR beta sequences and 276 Gb of sequence data. Approximately 310 gigabases of sequencing data and 78 million or so unique TCR sequences were included in an early release covering 550 to 800 HLA-typed donors. Of the 398 genotyped donors, 65% to 90% were placed in the genetic ancestry cluster associated with self-reported Caucasian donors. The study aimed to test whether signatures of past pathogen exposure could be identified by cataloging public T cell receptors. Using immunosequencing, the study profiled T cell repertoires from 500 to 800 subjects and related those repertoires to cytomegalovirus serostatus. In addition to the first cohort of hundreds of subjects, a separate validation cohort of approximately 110 different subjects was used. The study combined high-throughput TCR immunosequencing, statistical association of individual TCRs with disease status, and machine learning to predict cytomegalovirus infection status. To study patterns of TCR occurrence, a later analysis re-analyzed previously published TCR beta repertoires from more than 550 donors and added high-resolution HLA genotyping. Rather than drawing on any new phenotypic data, the later analysis identified candidate immune exposures from TCR beta sequences and the way those sequences occurred across donors. An earlier analysis of 500 to 650 of the donors applied high-throughput TCR beta sequencing to assess whether each TCR beta V gene segment acted as functional or pseudogenic. Donor age, sex, ethnicity and CMV serostatus were compiled alongside the repertoire data. A later genetic analysis took genome-wide SNP genotypes for about three fifths of the roughly 670 donors and used that subset as a discovery cohort. All discovery cohort repertoires had been generated on a single sequencing platform. Class I and class II HLA loci were covered by the typing at four-digit resolution. Typing coverage differed by locus: A, B, C, DRB1 and DQB1 were typed in about 629-640 donors, DQA1 in 522, DPA1 in 600 to 610, and DPB1 in roughly 470. About five DR-DQ haplotypes were handled as single units for association and clustering, since linkage in the cohort was strong. On average, roughly 250,000 unique TCR beta nucleotide sequences were sequenced per donor among a few hundred genotyped donors of the cohort, with roughly 18% of those sequences being non-productive. Overall study results and their limits: Most CMV-associated TCR beta chains appeared to be HLA-restricted in a later analysis, and the HLA associations seemed to be driven largely by CMV exposure. A group of highly shared sequence variants was considered likely to be a technical artifact of the sequencing pipeline. The classifier was reported to diagnose cytomegalovirus status with high specificity and sensitivity in both the original cohort and the validation cohort. Several of the top co-occurrence clusters appeared to be linked to parvovirus B19, influenza, CMV and Epstein-Barr virus, according to a later analysis. Roughly uniform sequencing depth across donors was assumed in presence/absence analyses, although this assumption may not hold. In a later analysis, HLA-associated TCR beta chains were found to be more clonally expanded and to have lower generation probabilities than equally common non-associated chains. For the cohort, immune exposure information was limited to CMV serostatus. In vitro tests confirmed that three of the cytomegalovirus-associated TCR beta chains recognize cytomegalovirus antigens. V-gene and J-gene trimming of TCR beta chains was associated with a missense DCLRE1C variant in a later genetic analysis, and the association was replicated in an independent cohort. At a false discovery rate of 0.05, a later analysis linked 16,951 TCR beta sequences to specific HLA alleles. In this cohort, only TCR beta chains were sequenced, and detectable features were limited by the absence of alpha or paired-chain data. While some public TCRs were present in many individuals, most TCR sequences turned up only very rarely across donors. The 87-base-pair reads could not distinguish some IMGT-functional V segments, including TRBV6-2 and TRBV6-3, so those segments were excluded. A later genetic analysis reported fewer N-insertions in productive TCRs among donors in an Asian-associated ancestry cluster than the approximately 670-donor mean. When HLA alleles, especially DR and DQ, strongly co-occurred, TCR associations were difficult to assign to individual alleles. The earlier analysis of 587 of the donors excluded roughly 16 rarely observed V segments, including chromosome 9 orphons, because counts were too low. It was suggested by the authors that the approach could potentially be generalized to other disease states and immunological phenotypes. In an earlier analysis of 587 of the donors, most TCR beta V segments appeared in productive rearrangements about 87% or about 30% of the time, broadly matching IMGT annotations. Because HLA typing was unavailable for some donors at each locus, only the typed subset was used in association tests. A later analysis found that TCR association rates varied across HLA loci, with DRB1 alleles showing the most associated TCRs and HLA-C alleles the fewest. In the study, around 150 TCR beta chains were listed as associated with cytomegalovirus. A further reported finding was that TCR beta sequences accurately predicted the HLA-A and HLA-B alleles for most subjects in the first cohort. Correlated functional status among segregating V segments might be attributable to linkage disequilibrium, but an unknown experimental factor could not be ruled out.

Concerning this clone itself: Its recognized antigen is unknown. Qualities for individual bases were not recorded, and no much larger clone is one base off.

The cohort consisted of 600 to 700 healthy bone marrow donors. At the time of sampling, all cohort members were nominally healthy, though unrecorded immune exposures were likely present. The donor tested CMV seropositive, placing the donor among the roughly 300 seropositive members of the cohort. A peripheral blood sample was collected from each donor, and TCR beta sequencing was performed on peripheral blood mononuclear cells. The Qiagen DNeasy Blood Extraction Kit was used to extract genomic DNA from the blood cell samples. The library relied on the immunoSEQ multiplex PCR assay. The multiplex PCR relied on a mix of 60 forward primers for TCR Vbeta segments and 13 reverse primers for TCR Jbeta segments. The CDR3 region of rearranged TCR beta genes was amplified from genomic DNA by a multiplex PCR assay. On the Illumina HiSeq System, the amplified TCR beta libraries were sequenced as 87-base-pair reads. As for how the authors treated the data: Across the roughly 700 repertoires, a later analysis counted approximately 83 million unique TCR beta chains, 9 million to 14 million of which were shared by at least two donors. Raw reads were error-corrected and collapsed into unique sequences by a nearest-neighbor algorithm in which closely related sequences were merged to remove PCR and sequencing errors. Alignment of CDR3 sequences to IMGT reference sequences was used to assign V, D and J gene segments. For a sequence to be retained, a match of at least six nucleotides was required to both a V gene segment and a J gene segment. A rearrangement was called productive if the CDR3 had no stop codons and remained in frame with V and J, and every other rearrangement was called non-productive. Following IMGT convention, CDR3 was defined as the stretch from the second conserved V-encoded cysteine up to the conserved J-encoded phenylalanine. The earlier analysis of around 640 of the donors excluded sequences that lacked an unambiguous match to a single V gene segment. An earlier analysis of some 500 of the donors classified V segments as functional when productive rearrangements were above 56.7% and as segregating when the standard deviation between donors was above 5%. A statistical classification framework was developed to diagnose cytomegalovirus status using the catalog of TCR beta chain sequences. In a later analysis, TCR nucleotide sequences were compared against IMGT/GENE-DB human TR gene sequences so that V and J genes could be assigned. In a later analysis, CDR3 sequences and most-parsimonious VDJ recombination scenarios were assigned using the TCRdist pipeline. In a later analysis, each TCR beta chain was defined by its CDR3 amino acid sequence together with its V-gene family, and reads without a unique V-gene family were excluded. In a later analysis, 450 to 600 highly shared, low-generation-probability nucleotide sequences were removed to address suspected cross-contamination and a sequencing artifact. For each public chain, a later analysis derived a clonal expansion index from normalized ranks of inferred template counts within each repertoire. A later analysis computed generation probabilities with a VDJ recombination model fitted to out-of-frame rearrangements, and checked the results against IGoR. In a later analysis, hypergeometric tests were used to score TCR-TCR, TCR-HLA and TCR-CMV co-occurrence, with a repertoire-size bias correction applied to TCR pairs. False discovery rates were estimated in a later analysis by permuting HLA or CMV assignments 20 times. In a later analysis, co-occurring TCRs were grouped using DBSCAN, and TCRdist sequence similarity was added for clustering within HLA-allele-positive subsets. Repertoires with fewer than 30,000 or more than 120,000 public chains were left out of co-occurrence clustering, as were five repertoires with anomalous nucleotide sharing. Not all clones reach the TCRdb copy of this immuneACCESS table, which keeps in-frame sequences only. Checked studies attribute under half of the gap to unresolved V genes and leave the rest unexplained. The DNA gave D and trimming, while V, J and clone size come from that table. This sample holds approximately 70,000 clones; approximately 75% were observed only once. The ten biggest clones cover about 12% of the sample.

Inclusive of the bounding cysteine and phenylalanine, the CDR3 is 15 residues long. Just CDR3 DNA is preserved here, 45 bases in frame from base 1. For this chain, trimming is 2 bases at the V end and 10 bases at the J end, and the number of junction bases without a gene match is 12. The germline V gene (reference sequence) gives CDR1 as SGHKS and CDR2 as YYEKEE. This sequence uses TRBV5-5 and TRBJ1-1; TRBD1 matches 9 bases in the middle. Material for sequencing was PBMCs. This TCR derives from a woman between 40 and 50 years old in good health and CMV-seropositive. The CDR3 loop reads CASSLGTGRQTGAFF. The DNA sequence is given as TGTGCCAGCAGCTTAGGGACAGGGAGACAAACGGGAGCTTTCTTT.